This paragraph reports one T cell receptor beta chain. Antigen unknown. V shed 0 bases and J 1 base; nucleotides not matched to a gene: 9. CDR3 length: 18 residues. Per the germline V gene, CDR1 is LNHNV and CDR2 is YYDKDF (reference sequence). The study ran its PCR with 60 Vbeta and 13 Jbeta primers. Assay: immunoSEQ multiplex PCR; the TCRdb copy retains only in-frame clones and omits some. The sample includes 170,000 or so clones, almost 85% of them seen just once. The data belong to a study of cytomegalovirus exposure and HLA in healthy donors. Across the whole study: The study's early data release held about 80 million unique TCRs from HLA-typed donors.

Study results and caveats: A prior analysis recorded that most TCR beta V segments were productive about 87% or about 30% of the time.

The TCR comes from a boy aged 2 to 10 in good health and CMV-seronegative. The J gene is TRBJ1-1, the V gene TRBV15; TRBD1 matches at 9 bases. The source material was PBMCs. The chain's CDR3 is CATSREGDRVDQNTEAFF. In DNA form, the CDR3 reads TGTGCCACCAGCAGAGAGGGGGACAGGGTAGACCAGAACACTGAAGCTTTCTTT.